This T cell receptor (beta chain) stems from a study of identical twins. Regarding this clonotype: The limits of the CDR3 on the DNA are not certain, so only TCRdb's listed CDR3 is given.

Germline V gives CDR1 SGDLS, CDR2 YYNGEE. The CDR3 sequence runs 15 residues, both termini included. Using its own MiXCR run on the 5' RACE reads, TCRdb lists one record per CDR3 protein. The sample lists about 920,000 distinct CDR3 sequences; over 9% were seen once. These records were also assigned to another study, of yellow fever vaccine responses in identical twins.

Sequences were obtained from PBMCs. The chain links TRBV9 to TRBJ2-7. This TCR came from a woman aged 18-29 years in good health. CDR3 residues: CASSVGVGISYERYF.